This T cell receptor beta chain was recorded in a study of T cells after yellow fever vaccination. Study-level information: Fractions of limited cellularity were prepared by means of SMART-Seq v4 Ultra Low Input. Study conclusions and caveats: Across the CD4 and CD8 compartments, a small share of clonotypes was present in both. A weaker secondary response peaked on day 5, the primary on day 15.

At least ten counts were recorded for this clonotype. Antigen specificity is unknown. As TCR cDNA was made by 5'RACE template switching, a universal primer site and UMIs were added. TCRdb redid the calling of the 5' RACE reads with MiXCR, one entry per CDR3 protein. The sample consists of about 220,000 distinct CDR3 sequences, about 3% of them appearing once. This CDR3 is 13 amino acids long. The V gene end was trimmed by 6 bases and the J gene end by 7 bases; junction bases not matched to a gene: 5. The sample in question was CD4+ T cells sorted from PBMCs, obtained 10 days after the yellow fever booster vaccination. The source of this sequence is a man younger than 35 who received the YFV17D yellow fever vaccine. The chain employs TRBV12-3 or TRBV12-4 and TRBJ2-1; TRBD2 matches at 8 bases. CDR3 amino acids: CASRWSGGNEQFF. In DNA, the CDR3 is TGTGCCAGCAGATGGTCGGGGGGGAATGAGCAGTTCTTC.